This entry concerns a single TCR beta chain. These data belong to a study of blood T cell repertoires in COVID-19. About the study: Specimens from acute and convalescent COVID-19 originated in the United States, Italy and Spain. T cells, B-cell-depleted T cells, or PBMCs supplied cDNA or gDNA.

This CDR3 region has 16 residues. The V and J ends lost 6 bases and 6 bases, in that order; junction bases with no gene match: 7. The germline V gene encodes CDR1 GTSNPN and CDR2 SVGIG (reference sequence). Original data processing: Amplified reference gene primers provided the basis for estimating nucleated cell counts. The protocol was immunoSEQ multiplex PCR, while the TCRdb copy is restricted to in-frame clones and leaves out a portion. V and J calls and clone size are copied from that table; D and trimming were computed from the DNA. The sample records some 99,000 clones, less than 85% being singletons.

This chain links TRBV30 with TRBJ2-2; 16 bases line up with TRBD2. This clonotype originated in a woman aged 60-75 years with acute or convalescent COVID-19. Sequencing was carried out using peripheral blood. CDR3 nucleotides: TGTGCCTGTGGGACTAGCGGGAGGGCCGCCGCCGGGGAGCTGTTTTTT. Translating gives CACGTSGRAAAGELFF.